These T cell receptor beta chains were read from a single sample in a study of blood T cells in healthy people across ages. TCRdb reprocessed the 5' RACE reads via MiXCR and lists one record per CDR3 protein. Seen here are over 600,000 distinct CDR3 sequences, about half observed once, and the top ten hold around 18%. The sample comprised blood. The receptors were sampled from a man at least 80 years old in good health. CDR3s include the opening cysteine and the closing phenylalanine or tryptophan. A D gene is named only where the DNA matches it firmly. Size is stated for part of the rows, as once, few or many counts, or as a class when the clone is expanded.

D	V	size	J	DNA	CDR3
NA	TRBV4-1	NA	TRBJ2-3	TGCGCCAGCAGCCAAGGGATTGGAGGGGGACTCACAGATACGCAGTATTTT	CASSQGIGGGLTDTQYF
TRBD2	TRBV25-1	NA	TRBJ2-5	TGTGCCAGCAGAGGGGAGGGTCTACGTGAGCAGTACTTC	CASRGEGLREQYF
TRBD1	TRBV12-3/TRBV12-4	NA	TRBJ2-7	TGTGCCAGCAGCCCCGGGGACAGAACCTACGAGCAGTACTTC	CASSPGDRTYEQYF
NA	TRBV10-3	NA	TRBJ2-2	TGTGCCATCAGTGATCGGGCAGGGGCCGGAAGGAACACCGGGGAGCTGTTTTTT	CAISDRAGAGRNTGELFF
TRBD2	TRBV6-6	few	TRBJ2-1	TGTGCCAGCAGCCCGGGACTAGATCAGTTGGGGAATGAGCAGTTCTTC	CASSPGLDQLGNEQFF
TRBD1	TRBV11-1	NA	TRBJ2-1	TGTGCCAGCAGCTTACTGGACAGGGGATACAATGAGCAGTTCTTC	CASSLLDRGYNEQFF
NA	TRBV28	NA	TRBJ2-7	TGTGCCAGCATCCGAGCGGGTAGCTCCTACGAGCAGTACTTC	CASIRAGSSYEQYF
NA	TRBV30	few	TRBJ1-2	TGTGCCTGGAGTGGGGGCCGCGGTGGCTACACCTTC	CAWSGGRGGYTF
NA	TRBV27	NA	TRBJ2-7	TGTGCCAGCAGTTTAAATCCGCGCTCCTACGAGCAGTACTTC	CASSLNPRSYEQYF
NA	TRBV12-5	once	TRBJ2-7	TGTGCTTTAGGGCCAACAAAGGCGGAGCACTCCTACAATGAGCAGTACTTC	CALGPTKAEHSYNEQYF
NA	TRBV27	NA	TRBJ1-6	TGTGCCAGCAGTTTATCAAAGGGACCCCTCCACTTT	CASSLSKGPLHF
NA	TRBV5-1	NA	TRBJ2-4	TGCGCCAGCAGCCCCTCGACCGTCCGGGAGCAGTACTTC	CASSPSTVREQYF
TRBD2	TRBV20-1	NA	TRBJ2-3	TGCAGTGCTAGAGATGGTGCGGGAGTAGACGCAGATACGCAGTATTTT	CSARDGAGVDADTQYF
NA	TRBV20-1	NA	TRBJ2-1	TGCAGTGCTCTCTCCTCTAGGTTCGGAGCGGGCGTAGGGGGTGAGCAGTTCTTC	CSALSSRFGAGVGGEQFF
TRBD2	TRBV29-1	many	TRBJ2-5	TGCAGCGTTGGCCCGGGACTAGCGGAAGAGACCCAGTACTTC	CSVGPGLAEETQYF
TRBD2	TRBV9	few	TRBJ2-7	TGTGCCAGCAGCGTAGGTCCCGGGGGGATCTACGAGCAGTACTTC	CASSVGPGGIYEQYF
NA	TRBV7-2	many	TRBJ2-5	TGTGCCAGCAGTACCGGGACCCCGTTAGAGACCCAGTACTTC	CASSTGTPLETQYF